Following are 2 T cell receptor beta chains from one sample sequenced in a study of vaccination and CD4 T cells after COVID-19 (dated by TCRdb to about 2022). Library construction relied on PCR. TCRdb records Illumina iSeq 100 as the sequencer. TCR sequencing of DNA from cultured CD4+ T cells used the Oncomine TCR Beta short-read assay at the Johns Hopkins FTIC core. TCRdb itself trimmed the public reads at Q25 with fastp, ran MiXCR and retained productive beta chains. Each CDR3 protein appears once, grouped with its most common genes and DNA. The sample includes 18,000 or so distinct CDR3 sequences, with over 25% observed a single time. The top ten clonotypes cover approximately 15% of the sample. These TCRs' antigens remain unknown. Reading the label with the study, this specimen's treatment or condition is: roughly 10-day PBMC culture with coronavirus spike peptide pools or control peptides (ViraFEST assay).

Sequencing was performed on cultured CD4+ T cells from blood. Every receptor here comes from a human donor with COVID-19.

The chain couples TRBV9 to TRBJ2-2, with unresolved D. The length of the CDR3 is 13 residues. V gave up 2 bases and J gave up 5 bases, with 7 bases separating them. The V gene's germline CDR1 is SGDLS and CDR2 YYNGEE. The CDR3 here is CASSVPQTGELFF. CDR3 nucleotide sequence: TGTGCCAGCAGCGTTCCCCAAACCGGGGAGCTGTTTTTT.

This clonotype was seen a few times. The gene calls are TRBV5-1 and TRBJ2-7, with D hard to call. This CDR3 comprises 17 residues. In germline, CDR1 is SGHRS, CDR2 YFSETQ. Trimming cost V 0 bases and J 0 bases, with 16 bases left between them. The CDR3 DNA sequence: TGCGCCAGCAGCTTGGTTTCTCCAGGCCGAAGCTCCTACGAGCAGTACTTC. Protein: CASSLVSPGRSSYEQYF.